This T cell receptor (beta chain) is from a study of PD-1 blockade in classical Hodgkin lymphoma. Study observations and caveats: The repertoire differences lack a defined cause, possibly disease activity or prior therapy.

Comment on this clone: The antigen remains unidentified.

V was clipped by 6 bases and J by 5 bases, with 10 bases between them. Germline-derived CDR1 and CDR2 are MNHEY and SVGAGI. The CDR3 extends over 12 amino acids. Profiled with immunoSEQ multiplex PCR; TCRdb holds only in-frame clones, not every one. The sample contains roughly 7,000 clones, 78% of which appear only once. Time point of the sample: newly diagnosed, previously untreated cHL patient sample. PBMCs from patients with newly diagnosed, untreated classical Hodgkin lymphoma served as a comparison group for the relapsed/refractory trial patients. Specimen: peripheral blood mononuclear cells (PBMCs). This TCR came from a human donor with classical Hodgkin lymphoma. J is TRBJ2-5 and V is TRBV6-5; no definite D call. CDR3 coding DNA: TGTGCCAGCAGACGGGCTCGGGAGACCCAGTACTTC. Residues: CASRRARETQYF.